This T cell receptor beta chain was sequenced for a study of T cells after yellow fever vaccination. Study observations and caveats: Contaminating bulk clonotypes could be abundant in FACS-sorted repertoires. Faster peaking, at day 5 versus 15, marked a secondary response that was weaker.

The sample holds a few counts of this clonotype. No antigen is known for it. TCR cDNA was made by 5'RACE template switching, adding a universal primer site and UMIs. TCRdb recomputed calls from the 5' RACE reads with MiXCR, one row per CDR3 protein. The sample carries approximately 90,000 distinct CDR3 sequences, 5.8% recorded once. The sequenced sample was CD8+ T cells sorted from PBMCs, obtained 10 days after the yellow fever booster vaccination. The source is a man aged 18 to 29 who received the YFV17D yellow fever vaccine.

CDR3 nucleotide sequence: TGTGCCAGCAGCAGCACAGGGAACAATGAGCAGTTCTTC. The encoded protein is CASSSTGNNEQFF. The chain is built from TRBV7-6 and TRBJ2-1; possibly TRBD1 for D (6 bases). The CDR3 extends over 13 amino acids. Germline lookup yields CDR1 SGHVS and CDR2 FNYEAQ. The V end lost 5 bases, the J end lost 5 bases, and 10 bases lay between the germline ends.